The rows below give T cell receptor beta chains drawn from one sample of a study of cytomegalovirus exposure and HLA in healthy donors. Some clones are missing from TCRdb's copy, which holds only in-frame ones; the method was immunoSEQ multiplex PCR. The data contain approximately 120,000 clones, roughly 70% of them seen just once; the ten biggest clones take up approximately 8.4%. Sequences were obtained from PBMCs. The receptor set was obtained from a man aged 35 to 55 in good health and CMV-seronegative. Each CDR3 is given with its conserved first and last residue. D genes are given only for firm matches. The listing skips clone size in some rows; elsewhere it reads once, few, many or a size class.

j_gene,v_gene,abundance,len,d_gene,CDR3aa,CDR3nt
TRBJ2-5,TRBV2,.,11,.,CASSELETQYF,TGTGCCAGCAGTGAACTAGAGACCCAGTACTTC
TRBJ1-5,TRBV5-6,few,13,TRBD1,CASSYGQGQPQHF,TGTGCCAGCAGCTACGGACAGGGCCAGCCCCAGCATTTT
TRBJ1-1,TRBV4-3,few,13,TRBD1,CASSLTRGQQAFF,TGCGCCAGCAGCCTTACGAGGGGACAGCAAGCTTTCTTT
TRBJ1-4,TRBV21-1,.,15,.,CASSKVGIREEKLFF,TGTGCCAGCAGCAAAGTAGGCATTAGGGAGGAAAAACTGTTTTTT
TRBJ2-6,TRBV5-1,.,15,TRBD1,CASGTGDSGANVLTF,TGCGCCAGCGGGACAGGGGACTCTGGGGCCAACGTCCTGACTTTC
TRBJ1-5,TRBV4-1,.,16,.,CASSQGVGHINQPQHF,TGCGCCAGCAGCCAAGGTGTGGGACACATCAATCAGCCCCAGCATTTT
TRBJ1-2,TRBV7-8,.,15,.,CASSWESVQRYGYTF,TGTGCCAGCAGCTGGGAGTCGGTGCAACGTTATGGCTACACCTTC
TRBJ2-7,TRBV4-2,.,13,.,CASSQDRSGDRYF,TGTGCCAGCAGCCAAGATAGGTCGGGGGATCGGTACTTC
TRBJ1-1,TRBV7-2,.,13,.,CASSLDRNTEAFF,TGTGCCAGCAGTCTCGACAGGAACACTGAAGCTTTCTTT
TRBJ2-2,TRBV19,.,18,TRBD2,CASSIGLAGGPGTGELFF,TGTGCCAGTAGTATCGGACTAGCGGGGGGGCCGGGCACCGGGGAGCTGTTTTTT
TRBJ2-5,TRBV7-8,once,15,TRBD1,CASSLSGQGAETQYF,TGTGCCAGCAGCTTATCGGGACAGGGGGCTGAGACCCAGTACTTC
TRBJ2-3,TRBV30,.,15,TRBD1,CAWGQGQGNTDTQYF,TGTGCCTGGGGCCAGGGACAGGGGAACACAGATACGCAGTATTTT
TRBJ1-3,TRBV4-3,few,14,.,CASSQDSSGNTIYF,TGCGCCAGCAGCCAAGACAGCTCTGGAAACACCATATATTTT
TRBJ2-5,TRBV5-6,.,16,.,CASSFVASGRRETQYF,TGTGCCAGCAGCTTTGTGGCGAGCGGTCGTAGGGAGACCCAGTACTTC
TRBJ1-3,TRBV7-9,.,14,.,CASSLKGPGNTIYF,TGTGCCAGCAGCTTAAAGGGGCCTGGAAACACCATATATTTT
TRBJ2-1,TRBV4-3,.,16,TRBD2,CASSQGTSGAYNEQFF,TGCGCCAGCAGCCAAGGGACTAGCGGTGCCTACAATGAGCAGTTCTTC
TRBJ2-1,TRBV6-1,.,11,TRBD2,CASSEGLASFF,TGTGCCAGCAGTGAAGGACTAGCTTCGTTCTTC
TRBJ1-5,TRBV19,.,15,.,CASSTGTGSGQPQHF,TGTGCCAGTAGTACCGGGACCGGGAGCGGACAGCCCCAGCATTTT
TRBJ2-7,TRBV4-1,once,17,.,CASSQDGSTGSSYEQYF,TGCGCCAGCAGCCAAGATGGGTCCACAGGGAGCTCCTACGAGCAGTACTTC
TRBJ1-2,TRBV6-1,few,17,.,CASSEAVGAEKLYGYTF,TGTGCCAGCAGTGAGGCGGTCGGAGCCGAGAAACTCTATGGCTACACCTTC
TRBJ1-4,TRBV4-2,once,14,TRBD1,CASSQEKTGLKLFF,TGTGCCAGCAGCCAAGAAAAGACAGGGTTGAAACTGTTTTTT
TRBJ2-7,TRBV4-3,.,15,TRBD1,CASSQAGQGFYEQYF,TGCGCCAGCAGCCAAGCCGGACAGGGATTCTACGAGCAGTACTTC
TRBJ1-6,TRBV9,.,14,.,CASSVRDTYSPLHF,TGTGCCAGCAGCGTAAGGGACACATATTCACCCCTCCACTTT
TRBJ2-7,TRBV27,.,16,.,CASSLSIGEFSYEQYF,TGTGCCAGCAGTTTATCTATTGGGGAGTTCTCCTACGAGCAGTACTTC
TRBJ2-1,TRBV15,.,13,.,CATSRGPGDEQFF,TGTGCCACCAGCAGAGGCCCAGGGGATGAGCAGTTCTTC
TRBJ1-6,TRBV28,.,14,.,CASSLRGSGSPLHF,TGTGCCAGCAGTCTCAGGGGAAGCGGTTCACCCCTCCACTTT
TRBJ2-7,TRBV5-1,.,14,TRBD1,CASATGTGQYEQYF,TGCGCCAGCGCTACCGGGACAGGGCAGTACGAGCAGTACTTC
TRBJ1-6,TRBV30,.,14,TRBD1,CAWKSGTDFSPLHF,TGTGCCTGGAAATCCGGGACAGATTTTTCACCCCTCCACTTT
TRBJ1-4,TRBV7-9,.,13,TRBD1,CASSLAGTGRLFF,TGTGCCAGCAGCTTAGCGGGGACAGGGAGATTGTTTTTT
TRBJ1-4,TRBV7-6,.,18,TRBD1,CASSLGGGLLNPNEKLFF,TGTGCCAGCAGCTTAGGAGGGGGCTTATTGAACCCTAATGAAAAACTGTTTTTT
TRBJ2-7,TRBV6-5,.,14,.,CASSYLGVRDEQYF,TGTGCCAGCAGTTACCTCGGGGTGCGGGACGAGCAGTACTTC
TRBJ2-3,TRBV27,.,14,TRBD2,CAIRGSGSTDTQYF,TGTGCCATTCGGGGTAGCGGGTCCACAGATACGCAGTATTTT
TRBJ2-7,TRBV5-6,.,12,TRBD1,CASSRDRGRGYF,TGTGCCAGCAGCCGGGACAGGGGGCGTGGGTACTTC
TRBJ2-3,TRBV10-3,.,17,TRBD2,CAISEPLLAGGPITQYF,TGTGCCATCAGTGAGCCCCTACTAGCGGGGGGACCAATCACGCAGTATTTT
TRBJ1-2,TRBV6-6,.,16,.,CASTLRPAQGNYGYTF,TGTGCCAGCACCTTACGTCCGGCGCAGGGAAACTATGGCTACACCTTC
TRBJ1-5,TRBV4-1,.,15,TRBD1,CASSRSGQGTQPQHF,TGCGCCAGCAGCCGGTCAGGACAGGGTACTCAGCCCCAGCATTTT
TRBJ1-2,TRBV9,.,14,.,CASSVRSRGGGYTF,TGTGCCAGCAGCGTTCGTTCCCGGGGGGGCGGCTACACCTTC
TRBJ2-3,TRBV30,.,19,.,CAWSVIVQRGSTSTDTQYF,TGTGCCTGGAGTGTTATTGTGCAACGGGGGTCGACTAGCACAGATACGCAGTATTTT
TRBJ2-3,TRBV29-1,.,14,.,CSAALGSSPGEQYF,TGCAGCGCCGCCCTAGGGAGTTCCCCCGGGGAGCAGTATTTT
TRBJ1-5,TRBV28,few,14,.,CASSWAGDNQPQHF,TGTGCCAGCAGTTGGGCAGGGGACAATCAGCCCCAGCATTTT
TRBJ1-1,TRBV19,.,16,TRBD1,CASSGRTGGFNTEAFF,TGTGCCAGTAGCGGAAGGACAGGGGGCTTTAACACTGAAGCTTTCTTT
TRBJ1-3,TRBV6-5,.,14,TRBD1,CASSFGTGGNTIYF,TGTGCCAGCAGTTTCGGGACAGGGGGAAACACCATATATTTT
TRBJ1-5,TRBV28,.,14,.,CASSLDTGIQPQHF,TGTGCCAGCAGTTTAGATACAGGGATTCAGCCCCAGCATTTT